The 25 T cell receptor beta chains in this list originate from one sample, sequenced in a study of T cell responses to AZD1222 COVID-19 vaccine. Some clones are missing from TCRdb's copy, which holds only in-frame ones; the method was immunoSEQ multiplex PCR. The sample yields 110,000 to 150,000 clones, around 93% seen once. The starting material was peripheral blood, obtained on day 0 of AZD1222 vaccination. These TCRs come from an adult in good health.

The chain combines TRBV12-5 with TRBJ2-5; 14 bases align to TRBD2. CDR1 is LGHNT, CDR2 FRNRAP, per germline. The CDR3 runs to 17 residues. J gave up 4 bases and V 2 bases, and 6 bases lay outside the gene matches. The CDR3, as DNA: TGTGCTAGTGGTTTGAGGACTAGCGGGGGGCTGCCAGAGACCCAGTACTTC. Translated: CASGLRTSGGLPETQYF.

The V and J genes are TRBV6-5 and TRBJ1-1, with 9 bases fitting TRBD1. CDR1 MNHEY and CDR2 SVGAGI come from the germline V gene. This CDR3 spans 14 amino acids. V was clipped by 6 bases and J by 4 bases; unmatched bases: 6. The CDR3 coding sequence is TGTGCCAGCAGGGGGACAGGGCCGAGCACTGAAGCTTTCTTT. As protein: CASRGTGPSTEAFF.

The chain uses TRBV3-1 (or the pseudogene TRBV3-2) and TRBJ2-7; D is unresolved. Germline CDR1 reads LGHDT; CDR2 reads YNNKEL (reference sequence). The CDR3 length is 15 residues. Trimming shortened V by 2 bases and J by 3 bases, and 14 bases separated the two germline ends. CDR3: CASSQRIPGDYEQYF. CDR3 in DNA: TGTGCCAGCAGCCAAAGAATCCCAGGAGACTACGAGCAGTACTTC.

The chain recombines TRBV24-1 with TRBJ2-1; D call uncertain. Looked up from germline, CDR1 is KGHDR and CDR2 is SFDVKD. V lost 5 bases, J lost 4 bases, and 5 bases lay in between. The CDR3 is 12 residues long. The chain's CDR3 is CATSGGYNEQFF. The DNA for the CDR3 is TGTGCCACCAGTGGTGGATACAATGAGCAGTTCTTC.

The chain couples TRBV7-3 to TRBJ2-1, with unresolved D. The CDR3 consists of 13 residues. The V gene lost 0 bases and the J gene lost 7 bases, with 7 bases spanning the gap. The germline V gene encodes CDR1 SGHTA and CDR2 FQGTGA. In DNA form, the CDR3 reads TGTGCCAGCAGCTTAACCCCCGGGAATGAGCAGTTCTTC. This codes for CASSLTPGNEQFF.

The chain joins TRBV28 to TRBJ1-5; D gene unclear. This CDR3 is built from 15 residues. V was clipped by 4 bases and J by 6 bases, with 16 bases between them. Germline CDR1 reads MDHEN; CDR2 reads SYDVKM. CDR3 amino acids: CASSSPVGRAQPQHF. CDR3 bases: TGTGCCAGCAGTTCCCCCGTAGGGAGGGCTCAGCCCCAGCATTTT. The whole variable domain, remainder taken from reference TRBV28 and TRBJ1-5, is DVKVTQSSRYLVKRTGEKVFLECVQDMDHENMFWYRQDPGLGLRLIYFSYDVKMKEKGDIPEGYSVSREKKERFSLILESASTNQTSMYLCASSSPVGRAQPQHFGDGTRLSIL.

The V and J genes are TRBV18 and TRBJ1-2, with D perhaps matching TRBD1 (5 bases). Germline CDR1 and CDR2: KGHSH and LQKENI. V shed 3 bases and J shed 4 bases, with 15 bases lying between them. The CDR3 has 15 residues. This chain's CDR3 is CASSPQDKGGYGYTF. Written as DNA, the CDR3 is TGTGCCAGCTCACCCCAGGACAAAGGTGGCTATGGCTACACCTTC.

The chain recombines TRBV28 with TRBJ2-3, with 8 bases aligning to TRBD2. V trimming: 4 bases; J trimming: 3 bases; junction bases outside the gene matches: 12. CDR1 and CDR2 from the germline V gene are MDHEN and SYDVKM. CDR3 length equals 17 residues. CDR3 region: CASSSQATGGLTDTQYF. CDR3 DNA: TGTGCCAGCAGTTCACAAGCTACGGGGGGGCTTACAGATACGCAGTATTTT.

The gene calls are TRBV19 and TRBJ1-5; D is ambiguous. Germline V gene data show CDR1 as LNHDA and CDR2 as SQIVND (reference sequence). The CDR3 has 13 amino acids. Trimming took off 2 bases at V and 3 bases at J, with 5 bases between the two ends. CDR3 DNA sequence: TGTGCCAGTAGTATAAGCGACAATCAGCCCCAGCATTTT. It codes for CASSISDNQPQHF.

This chain joins TRBV9 and TRBJ1-2; the D is unclear. CDR3 length: 12 amino acids. Germline CDR1 SGDLS, CDR2 YYNGEE. V lost 4 bases and J 3 bases, leaving 7 bases between the germline ends. CDR3 sequence reads: CASSPVDYGYTF. The CDR3 region has the DNA TGTGCCAGCAGCCCTGTGGACTATGGCTACACCTTC.

The chain has TRBV24-1 and TRBJ1-2; possibly TRBD1 for D (5 bases). V gave up 1 base and J gave up 3 bases, with 8 bases separating them. This CDR3 spans 14 amino acids. Germline CDR1 reads KGHDR; CDR2 reads SFDVKD. The CDR3: CATSDFGRDYGYTF. The CDR3, as DNA: TGTGCCACCAGTGATTTCGGCAGGGACTATGGCTACACCTTC.

The V and J genes are TRBV19 and TRBJ2-2, with no clear D. Germline assignment: CDR1 LNHDA and CDR2 SQIVND (reference sequence). The germline V and J ends were trimmed by 3 bases and 7 bases, with 12 bases remaining between them. CDR3 size: 14 residues. Written as DNA, the CDR3 is TGTGCCAGTAGTATCCCCCGGGCCGGCGGGGAGCTGTTTTTT. This encodes CASSIPRAGGELFF.

This clone came up a few times. This rearrangement joins TRBV20-1 to TRBJ1-4; TRBD1 might be the D (5 bases). Germline V CDR1 and CDR2: DFQATT, SNEGSKA (reference sequence). The CDR3 extends over 13 amino acids. Trimming removed 3 bases from V and 3 bases from J, with 8 bases in between. Here the CDR3 DNA reads TGCAGTGCTAGTCAGGGACCTAATGAAAAACTGTTTTTT. Protein product: CSASQGPNEKLFF.

This chain links TRBV19 with TRBJ2-1, with TRBD2 as a possible D gene (5 bases). V was pared by 3 bases and J by 7 bases, with 7 bases between. CDR1 is LNHDA and CDR2 is SQIVND in the germline V gene (reference sequence). The length of the CDR3 is 12 residues. The CDR3 is CASSIGGNEQFF. In nucleotides, the CDR3 is TGTGCCAGTAGTATCGGCGGGAATGAGCAGTTCTTC.

The count of this clone is one. DNA of the CDR3: TGTGCCAGCGGGGGACAGGGAGGCTATGGCTACACCTTC. Translation: CASGGQGGYGYTF. This chain uses TRBV28 with TRBJ1-2, with 9 bases aligning to TRBD1. Looked up from germline, CDR1 is MDHEN and CDR2 is SYDVKM. This CDR3 is 13 amino acids long. The trim removed 8 bases at V and 4 bases at J, leaving 5 bases unmatched.

The J gene is TRBJ1-1, the V gene TRBV6-2 or TRBV6-3, with TRBD1 identical over 7 bases. The CDR3 spans 13 residues. Germline loops: CDR1 MNHEY, CDR2 SVGEGT. Trimming removed 5 bases from V and 4 bases from J; junction bases left unmatched: 4. CDR3 amino acids: CASSRQGVTEAFF. CDR3 bases: TGTGCCAGCAGTCGACAGGGTGTCACTGAAGCTTTCTTT.

This clone showed up just a few times. This chain connects TRBV7-9 to TRBJ1-3; D unresolved. CDR3 length: 14 residues. Trimming stripped 2 bases from V and 4 bases from J, with 9 bases between. Germline CDR1 is SEHNR and CDR2 is FQNEAQ (reference sequence). The CDR3 region has the DNA TGTGCCAGCAGCTTATTACAAGGGGGAAACACCATATATTTT. Its translation is CASSLLQGGNTIYF. The whole variable domain, filled in from reference TRBV7-9 and TRBJ1-3, reads DTGVSQNPRHKITKRGQNVTFRCDPISEHNRLYWYRQTLGQGPEFLTYFQNEAQLEKSRLLSDRFSAERPKGSFSTLEIQRTEQGDSAMYLCASSLLQGGNTIYFGEGSWLTVV.

J is TRBJ2-3 and V is TRBV27; D not certain. CDR3 length: 12 amino acids. Germline values: CDR1 MNHEY, CDR2 SMNVEV (reference sequence). Trimming removed 6 bases at V and 6 bases at J, with 10 bases between. CDR3 region: CASSPKWDTQYF. The CDR3, as DNA: TGTGCCAGCAGCCCCAAGTGGGATACGCAGTATTTT.

The chain couples TRBV5-1 to TRBJ1-2; 10 nucleotides line up with TRBD1. The V gene's germline CDR1 is SGHRS and CDR2 YFSETQ. J lost 1 base, V lost 4 bases, and 4 bases had no gene match. This CDR3 comprises 15 residues. CDR3 protein: CASSGGQGLNYGYTF. CDR3 coding DNA: TGCGCCAGCAGCGGGGGACAGGGGCTTAACTATGGCTACACCTTC.

The chain carries TRBV29-1 and TRBJ2-5; 7 bases fit TRBD1. This CDR3 is 15 amino acids long. Germline CDR1 SQVTM, CDR2 ANQGSEA. V trimming: 5 bases; J trimming: 1 base; junction bases outside the gene matches: 10. The CDR3 coding sequence is TGCAGCGTTCAAATCAGACAGGGCCCCCAAGAGACCCAGTACTTC. This sequence encodes CSVQIRQGPQETQYF.

This chain connects TRBV6-5 to TRBJ1-1; tentative D call: TRBD1 (5 bases). The V and J ends lost 3 bases and 3 bases respectively, with 11 bases between them. The CDR3 runs 14 residues. CDR1 MNHEY and CDR2 SVGAGI come from the germline V gene. CDR3 sequence reads: CASSYEGLDTEAFF. CDR3 nucleotides: TGTGCCAGCAGTTATGAGGGACTGGACACTGAAGCTTTCTTT.

The chain is built from TRBV11-3 and TRBJ1-2, with D perhaps TRBD1 (6 bases). Germline V gives CDR1 SGHNT, CDR2 YENEEA. The CDR3 loop spans 14 amino acids. V was shortened by 6 bases and J by 8 bases, with 19 bases between the two germline ends. The CDR3 nucleotides are TGTGCCAGCAGTCTGTCAACAGGGCCAGGAGGCTACACCTTC. This translates into CASSLSTGPGGYTF.

The CDR3 protein is CASSETTLNTEAFF. For the CDR3, the DNA is TGTGCCAGCAGTGAGACGACCCTGAACACTGAAGCTTTCTTT. The rearrangement links TRBV6-1 to TRBJ1-1; D gene ambiguous. V was cut by 3 bases and J by 0 bases, with 8 bases left in between. Germline V gene data show CDR1 as MNHNS and CDR2 as SASEGT. This CDR3 region has 14 residues.

This chain connects TRBV9 to TRBJ1-1, with D possibly matching TRBD1 (5 bases). Germline V gene lookup returns CDR1 SGDLS and CDR2 YYNGEE. This CDR3 region has 17 residues. Trimming removed 0 bases from V and 0 bases from J, with 15 bases in between. CDR3 protein: CASSVVPAGTMNTEAFF. Here the CDR3 DNA reads TGTGCCAGCAGCGTAGTCCCGGCAGGGACTATGAACACTGAAGCTTTCTTT.

The chain links TRBV5-1 to TRBJ2-5, with 9 bases lining up with TRBD2. V was pared by 3 bases and J by 5 bases, with 11 bases of the junction left unmatched. The CDR3 runs to 16 residues. The germline V gene encodes CDR1 SGHRS and CDR2 YFSETQ. CDR3 amino acids: CASSSAGGAGSETQYF. In nucleotides, the CDR3 is TGCGCCAGCAGCTCGGCGGGGGGGGCCGGGTCCGAGACCCAGTACTTC.